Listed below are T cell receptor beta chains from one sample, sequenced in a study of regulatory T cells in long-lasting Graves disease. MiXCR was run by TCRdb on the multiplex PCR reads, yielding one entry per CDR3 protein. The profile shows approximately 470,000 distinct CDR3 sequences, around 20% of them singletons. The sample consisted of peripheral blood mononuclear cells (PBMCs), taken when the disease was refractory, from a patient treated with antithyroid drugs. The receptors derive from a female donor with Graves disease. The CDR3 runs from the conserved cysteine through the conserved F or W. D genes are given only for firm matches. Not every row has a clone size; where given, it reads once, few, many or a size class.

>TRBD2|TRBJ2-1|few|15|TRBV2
CASRGISGRGGEQFF
TGTGCCAGCAGGGGTATTAGCGGGAGAGGCGGAGAGCAGTTCTTC
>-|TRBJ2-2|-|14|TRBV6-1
CATKGKGWTGELFF
TGTGCCACCAAAGGGAAGGGGTGGACCGGGGAGCTGTTTTTT
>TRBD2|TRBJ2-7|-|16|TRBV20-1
CSAEKSSGRKNYEQYF
TGCAGTGCTGAAAAATCTAGCGGGAGGAAAAACTACGAGCAGTACTTC
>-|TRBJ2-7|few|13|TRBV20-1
CSARQRGSYEQYF
TGCAGTGCCCGACAGCGTGGTTCCTACGAGCAGTACTTC
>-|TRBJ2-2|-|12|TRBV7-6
CASTRSAGELFF
TGTGCCAGCACGAGGAGCGCCGGGGAGCTGTTTTTT
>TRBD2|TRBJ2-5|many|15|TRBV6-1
CASSRTSGDVETQYF
TGTGCCAGCAGCAGGACTAGCGGGGACGTAGAGACCCAGTACTTC
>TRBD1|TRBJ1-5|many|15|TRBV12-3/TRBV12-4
CASSSDRDPARPQHF
TGTGCCAGCAGTTCGGACAGGGACCCAGCACGGCCCCAGCATTTT
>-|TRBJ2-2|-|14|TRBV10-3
CAISESRGTGELFF
TGTGCCATCAGTGAATCCCGGGGTACCGGGGAGCTGTTTTTT
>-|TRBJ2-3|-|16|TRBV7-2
CASSPPEDPGTDTQYF
TGTGCCAGCAGCCCCCCTGAAGACCCAGGCACAGATACGCAGTATTTT
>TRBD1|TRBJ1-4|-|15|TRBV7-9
CASSAPGQSNEKLFF
TGTGCCAGCAGCGCCCCGGGACAGAGTAATGAAAAACTGTTTTTT
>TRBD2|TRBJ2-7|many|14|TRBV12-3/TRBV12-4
CASSLSRTRYEQYF
TGTGCCAGCAGTTTATCAAGGACTAGGTACGAGCAGTACTTC
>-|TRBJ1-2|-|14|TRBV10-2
CASSDGQLHYGYTF
TGCGCCAGCAGTGACGGGCAGCTTCACTATGGCTACACCTTC
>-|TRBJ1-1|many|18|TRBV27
CASSPYRVYWTLDTEAFF
TGTGCCAGCAGTCCCTACAGGGTATATTGGACTCTGGACACTGAAGCTTTCTTT
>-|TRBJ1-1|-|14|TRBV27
CASSSGPGILEAFF
TGTGCCAGCAGTTCGGGTCCCGGGATCCTTGAAGCTTTCTTT
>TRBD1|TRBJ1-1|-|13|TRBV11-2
CASSPWTGPEAFF
TGTGCCAGCAGCCCATGGACAGGGCCCGAAGCTTTCTTT
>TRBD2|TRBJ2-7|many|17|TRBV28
CASSYAPLAGPNYEQYF
TGTGCCAGCAGTTATGCACCCCTAGCGGGACCTAATTACGAGCAGTACTTC
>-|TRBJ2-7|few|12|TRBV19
CASSMGGYEQYF
TGTGCCAGTAGTATGGGGGGTTACGAGCAGTACTTC
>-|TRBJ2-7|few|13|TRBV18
CATSDDGGREQYF
TGTGCCACCTCTGACGACGGTGGGAGAGAGCAGTACTTC
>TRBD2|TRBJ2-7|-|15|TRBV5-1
CASSLDPGLDHEQYF
TGCGCCAGCAGCCTGGACCCGGGACTAGATCACGAGCAGTACTTC
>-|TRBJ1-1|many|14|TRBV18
CASSPLSLNTEAFF
TGTGCCAGCTCACCATTATCTCTGAACACTGAAGCTTTCTTT
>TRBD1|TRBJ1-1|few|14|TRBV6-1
CASSGTGVSTEAFF
TGTGCCAGCAGTGGTACAGGGGTTAGCACTGAAGCTTTCTTT
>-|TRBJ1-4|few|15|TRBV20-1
CSARSWGGQREKLFF
TGCAGTGCTAGATCTTGGGGGGGGCAAAGGGAAAAACTGTTTTTT
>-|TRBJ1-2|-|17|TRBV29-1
CSVEYWADPSKNYGYTF
TGCAGCGTTGAATATTGGGCGGATCCTTCCAAAAACTATGGCTACACCTTC
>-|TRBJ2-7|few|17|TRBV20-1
CSASGVSTLGPSYEQYF
TGCAGTGCTAGCGGGGTGTCGACTTTAGGACCCTCCTACGAGCAGTACTTC
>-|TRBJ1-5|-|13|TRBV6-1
CAIEESENQPQHF
TGTGCCATCGAGGAGTCAGAAAATCAGCCCCAGCATTTT
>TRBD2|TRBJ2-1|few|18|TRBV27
CASRNPQRGRYKYNEQFF
TGTGCCAGCAGGAACCCGCAGCGCGGGAGGTACAAGTACAATGAGCAGTTCTTC